Below, one TCR beta chain is given with its context. These data belong to a study of T cells in Graves' hyperthyroidism and ophthalmopathy. The CDR3 totals 15 residues. The junction had 10 bases not matched to a gene; V was cut back by 0 bases and J by 6 bases. Germline CDR1 DFQATT, CDR2 SNEGSKA (reference sequence). Stable Graves' hyperthyroidism denoted no ophthalmopathy progression over 18 months. Fresh peripheral blood, about 9.6 ml, yielded the PBMCs. Authors of the study amplified TCR beta CDR3 regions from RNA transcripts. The HTBI primer set drove a first-round RT-PCR of the TCR CDR3. Via MiXCR, TCRdb re-called the multiplex PCR reads, giving one row per CDR3 protein. Among fewer than 550,000 distinct CDR3 sequences listed, around a sixth were seen once.

This TCR was sampled from a woman aged 18-29 years with Graves' hyperthyroidism. The specimen was blood. The chain links TRBV20-1 to TRBJ1-1; 7 positions agree with TRBD1. The CDR3 region is CSARDKHDREPEAFF. In DNA, the CDR3 is TGCAGTGCTAGAGATAAACACGACAGGGAACCTGAAGCTTTCTTT.